The 7 T cell receptor beta chains presented below share a single source sample, sequenced in a study of cytomegalovirus exposure and HLA in healthy donors. The study ran its PCR with 60 Vbeta and 13 Jbeta primers. The assay was immunoSEQ multiplex PCR, and TCRdb's table has in-frame clones only and misses some. The sample holds some 180,000 clones, roughly 80% seen once. Sequencing input: PBMCs. The source of these receptors is a girl between 5 and 17 years old in good health and CMV-seropositive.

This clone showed up just once. The rearrangement uses TRBV20-1 and TRBJ2-1; no definite D call. With 4 bases removed from V and 9 bases from J, the gap between germline ends came to 10 bases. Germline values: CDR1 DFQATT, CDR2 SNEGSKA (reference sequence). This CDR3 contains 11 residues. CDR3 bases: TGCAGTGCTACCCTGACTTCTGAGCAGTTCTTC. Its protein product is CSATLTSEQFF.

The V and J genes are TRBV7-3 and TRBJ2-1, with 15 bases that match TRBD2. Germline V gene lookup returns CDR1 SGHTA and CDR2 FQGTGA. The CDR3 consists of 20 residues. V shed 2 bases and J 0 bases; nucleotides not matched to a gene: 8. The CDR3 loop reads CASSLGGLAGGSSSYNEQFF. For the CDR3, the DNA is TGTGCCAGCAGCTTAGGCGGACTAGCGGGAGGGTCGAGCTCCTACAATGAGCAGTTCTTC.

This chain uses TRBV7-6 with TRBJ1-2; TRBD1 matches 7 bases. This CDR3 region has 14 residues. Germline CDR1 and CDR2: SGHVS and FNYEAQ. V dropped 4 bases and J dropped 8; count of bases not matched to a gene: 10. CDR3 nucleotides: TGTGCCAGCAGCTCTAGGGGGCCGGCGGGAGGCTACACCTTC. As protein: CASSSRGPAGGYTF.

This sequence joins TRBV5-6 and TRBJ1-1; maybe TRBD1 (6 bases). V was pared by 2 bases and J by 7 bases, with 12 bases between. Germline V CDR1 and CDR2: SGHDT, YYEEEE. The CDR3 has 13 residues. CDR3 sequence reads: CASSFPTGREAFF. In DNA, the CDR3 is TGTGCCAGCAGCTTTCCGACAGGCCGTGAAGCTTTCTTT.

V usage is TRBV5-1 and J usage is TRBJ2-7, with D uncertain. Between the trimmed V and J ends, which lost 0 bases and 4 bases, there was a span of 20 bases. The CDR3 is 17 amino acids. The V gene's germline CDR1 is SGHRS and CDR2 YFSETQ. CDR3 loop: CASSLGMGRTENYEQYF. The DNA for the CDR3 is TGCGCCAGCAGCTTGGGGATGGGCCGAACAGAAAATTACGAGCAGTACTTC.

V and J are TRBV2 and TRBJ2-7; possible D gene TRBD1, 6 bases. The V gene's germline CDR1 is SNHLY and CDR2 FYNNEI. This CDR3 spans 15 amino acids. V was trimmed by 7 bases and J by 3 bases, leaving 19 bases between them. CDR3 loop: CASNHPGQSIYEQYF. Here the CDR3 DNA reads TGTGCCAGCAACCACCCGGGACAAAGTATCTACGAGCAGTACTTC.

The V and J genes are TRBV5-1 and TRBJ2-3, with 7 bases that match TRBD2. The CDR3 loop spans 16 amino acids. Germline CDR1 and CDR2: SGHRS and YFSETQ. The V and J ends lost 3 bases and 1 base, in that order; junction bases with no gene match: 8. CDR3 region: CASSSSGLRGTDTQYF. CDR3 in DNA: TGCGCCAGCAGCTCTAGCGGATTAAGAGGCACAGATACGCAGTATTTT.